This TCR beta chain was identified during a study of T cells in localized non-small cell lung cancer. Study results and caveats: Compared with tumor, uninvolved adjacent lung displayed greater T cell clonality, ranking highest overall.

The V and J ends lost 0 bases and 5 bases respectively, with 17 bases between them. Per germline, CDR1 SGHRS and CDR2 YFSETQ. This CDR3 contains 16 residues. Points on this clone: Its target is not known.

This table comes from immunoSEQ multiplex PCR, and its TCRdb copy is limited to in-frame clones, with some not included. The repertoire holds about 15,000 clones, with roughly 85% as singletons. Here the sequenced sample was peripheral blood, taken before any cancer treatment. V usage is TRBV5-1 and J usage is TRBJ2-5; either TRBD1 or TRBD2 may fit D (5 bases each). This clonotype was obtained from a woman between 35 and 70 years old with stage I lung adenocarcinoma. The CDR3 sequence: CASSLELSRGPETQYF. The CDR3 region has the DNA TGCGCCAGCAGCTTGGAGTTGTCGAGGGGCCCGGAGACCCAGTACTTC.